Below are 27 T cell receptor beta chains sequenced from a single sample in a study of OX40 agonist ivuxolimab in advanced cancers. TCRdb's copy holds only in-frame clones and misses some; the assay was immunoSEQ multiplex PCR. This table holds roughly 39,000 clones, 90% found once. The sample consisted of CD4+ or CD8+ T cells sorted from blood, taken in a trial of the OX40 agonist ivuxolimab. These receptors came from an adult with an advanced solid tumor such as melanoma, head and neck, liver or kidney cancer.

This sequence joins TRBV11-2 and TRBJ2-3; a weak D match, TRBD1 (5 bases). Germline V CDR1 and CDR2: SGHAT, FQNNGV. The CDR3 is 16 amino acids. V lost 1 base, J lost 2 bases, and 13 bases lay in between. The CDR3 loop is CASSLGWQGPTDTQYF. CDR3 DNA sequence: TGTGCCAGCAGCTTAGGATGGCAGGGCCCCACAGATACGCAGTATTTT.

The chain uses TRBV27 and TRBJ2-5, with TRBD1 identical over 7 bases. The CDR3 is 16 amino acids. Germline CDR1 MNHEY, CDR2 SMNVEV (reference sequence). The J segment lost 5 bases and the V segment lost 5 bases, leaving 14 bases of the junction unmatched. CDR3 in amino acids: CASSLGTATPGETQYF. The CDR3 coding sequence is TGTGCCAGCAGTCTAGGGACAGCCACCCCAGGGGAGACCCAGTACTTC.

This chain links TRBV9 with TRBJ2-2; D is perhaps TRBD1 or TRBD2 (5 bases each). The V gene lost 2 bases and the J gene lost 0 bases, with 17 bases spanning the gap. Looked up from germline, CDR1 is SGDLS and CDR2 is YYNGEE. The CDR3 loop spans 18 amino acids. The CDR3 coding sequence is TGTGCCAGCAGCGTGGGGCTTACTAGTTACGCGAACACCGGGGAGCTGTTTTTT. This codes for CASSVGLTSYANTGELFF.

The rearrangement joins TRBV19 to TRBJ1-1; 8 nucleotides agree with TRBD1. Germline V lookup: CDR1 LNHDA, CDR2 SQIVND (reference sequence). The V segment lost 6 bases and the J segment 3 bases; nucleotides outside the gene matches: 9. The CDR3 totals 15 residues. In nucleotides, the CDR3 is TGTGCCAGTAGACCAGGGGGCTCTCGGTACACTGAAGCTTTCTTT. The encoded protein is CASRPGGSRYTEAFF.

The chain combines TRBV27 with TRBJ1-4; D remains unclear. This CDR3 is 15 amino acids long. Trimming shortened V by 3 bases and J by 8 bases, and 16 bases separated the two germline ends. Germline V gene data show CDR1 as MNHEY and CDR2 as SMNVEV (reference sequence). This chain's CDR3 is CASSFSLGFGEKLFF. The CDR3 nucleotides are TGTGCCAGCAGTTTCTCCCTAGGATTTGGGGAAAAACTGTTTTTT.

This chain joins TRBV29-1 and TRBJ2-1; 8 bases are a match to TRBD1. V dropped 6 bases and J dropped 9; count of bases not matched to a gene: 16. There are 15 residues in the CDR3. From germline, CDR1 is SQVTM and CDR2 ANQGSEA. For the CDR3, the DNA is TGCAGCGTGGCCCTTGGGGACAGGTATTATAGTGAGCAGTTCTTC. It is translated as CSVALGDRYYSEQFF.

The V call is TRBV5-4, the J call TRBJ2-3, with 13 bases identical to TRBD2. This CDR3 has 15 residues. CDR1 SGHNT and CDR2 YYREEE come from the germline V gene (reference sequence). The trim removed 4 bases at V and 3 bases at J, leaving 2 bases unmatched. The CDR3 sequence: CASSGGLAGTDTQYF. CDR3 coding DNA: TGTGCCAGCAGCGGGGGACTAGCGGGAACAGATACGCAGTATTTT.

This clone was observed once. This chain joins TRBV28 and TRBJ2-5; D unresolved. The CDR3 is made up of 10 amino acids. The V end lost 6 bases, the J end lost 5 bases, and 4 bases lay between the germline ends. Germline V CDR1 and CDR2: MDHEN, SYDVKM. The CDR3 loop reads CASSLETQYF. The DNA of the CDR3 is TGTGCCAGCAGCCTGGAGACCCAGTACTTC.

J is TRBJ1-2 and V is TRBV4-2; 9 positions agree with TRBD1. The V gene end was trimmed by 0 bases and the J gene end by 4 bases; junction bases not matched to a gene: 6. The CDR3 length is 16 residues. Germline V gene sequence: CDR1 LGHNA, CDR2 YNFKEQ. CDR3 loop: CASSQERTGGFYGYTF. For the CDR3, the DNA is TGTGCCAGCAGCCAAGAACGAACAGGGGGCTTCTATGGCTACACCTTC.

The chain employs TRBV7-9 and TRBJ2-7, with 7 nucleotides matching TRBD2. Trimming removed 7 bases from V and 4 bases from J; junction bases left unmatched: 10. CDR1 and CDR2 (germline): SEHNR, FQNEAQ (reference sequence). CDR3 length: 14 residues. The CDR3 is CASTTLNGRYEQYF. The CDR3 DNA is TGTGCCAGCACCACTCTCAACGGGAGGTACGAGCAGTACTTC.

V gene TRBV6-1 combines with J gene TRBJ2-6; maybe TRBD1 (6 bases). CDR1 is MNHNS and CDR2 is SASEGT in the germline V gene. V was pared by 4 bases and J by 0 bases, with 13 bases between. There are 17 residues in the CDR3. CDR3 in DNA: TGTGCCAGCAGTGGGGGACAAGCCCTCTCTGGGGCCAACGTCCTGACTTTC. Translated: CASSGGQALSGANVLTF.

The rearrangement joins TRBV25-1 to TRBJ2-2, with a possible D match to TRBD1 (6 bases). Germline-derived CDR1 and CDR2 are MGHDK and SYGVNS. V was pared by 1 base and J by 6 bases, with 9 bases between. The CDR3 covers 14 residues. The CDR3 is CASSEWAGAGELFF. Written as DNA, the CDR3 is TGTGCCAGCAGTGAATGGGCAGGGGCCGGGGAGCTGTTTTTT. Full variable domain (remainder filled in from reference TRBV25-1 and TRBJ2-2): EADIYQTPRYLVIGTGKKITLECSQTMGHDKMYWYQQDPGMELHLIHYSYGVNSTEKGDLSSESTVSRIRTEHFPLTLESARPSHTSQYLCASSEWAGAGELFFGEGSRLTVL.

This chain joins TRBV5-5 and TRBJ2-3, with TRBD1 as a possible D gene (5 bases). The CDR3 runs to 15 residues. Germline CDR1 reads SGHKS; CDR2 reads YYEKEE (reference sequence). The V and J ends lost 4 bases and 1 base respectively, with 13 bases between them. The CDR3 DNA sequence: TGTGCCAGCAGCACCTCCGGACACCGCACAGATACGCAGTATTTT. It translates to CASSTSGHRTDTQYF.

V usage is TRBV18 and J usage is TRBJ1-3; D is undetermined. V was cut by 3 bases and J by 0 bases, with 6 bases left in between. Germline loops: CDR1 KGHSH, CDR2 LQKENI. The CDR3 is 14 amino acids. This CDR3 reads CASSPAASGNTIYF. Here the CDR3 DNA reads TGTGCCAGCTCACCGGCAGCCTCTGGAAACACCATATATTTT.

V usage is TRBV6-6 and J usage is TRBJ1-2; TRBD1 matches at 9 bases. CDR1 is MNHNY and CDR2 is SVGAGI in the germline V gene (reference sequence). The CDR3 contains 15 residues. Unmatched junction bases numbered 7, after V lost 5 bases and J lost 3 bases. The CDR3 loop reads CASSPGQGSDYGYTF. CDR3 DNA: TGTGCCAGCAGTCCGGGACAGGGTTCAGACTATGGCTACACCTTC.

The gene calls are TRBV2 and TRBJ2-2; no clear D. Germline-derived CDR1 and CDR2 are SNHLY and FYNNEI. The CDR3 runs 15 residues. Between the trimmed V and J ends, which lost 4 bases and 2 bases, there was a span of 11 bases. The CDR3 loop reads CASSAGTINTGELFF. For the CDR3, the DNA is TGTGCCAGCAGTGCCGGCACTATTAACACCGGGGAGCTGTTTTTT.

The chain uses TRBV9 and TRBJ2-7; 7 positions match TRBD2. This CDR3 has 15 residues. Per the germline V gene, CDR1 is SGDLS and CDR2 is YYNGEE. The V gene end was trimmed by 0 bases and the J gene end by 3 bases; junction bases not matched to a gene: 6. The CDR3 nucleotides read TGTGCCAGCAGCGTAGGCCTAGCGGAGGACTACGAGCAGTACTTC. Protein: CASSVGLAEDYEQYF.

This clone was detected only once. The chain recombines TRBV18 with TRBJ2-7, with TRBD1 matching over 10 bases. Per the germline V gene, CDR1 is KGHSH and CDR2 is LQKENI. The CDR3 totals 16 residues. The trim removed 0 bases at V and 4 bases at J, leaving 6 bases unmatched. CDR3 region: CASSPPTGQGPYEQYF. The CDR3 DNA follows: TGTGCCAGCTCACCACCCACGGGACAGGGGCCTTACGAGCAGTACTTC.

The CDR3 DNA reads as TGTGCCAGCAGTCTCGGACTAGCGGGAGAGTACGAGCAGTACTTC. Encoded protein: CASSLGLAGEYEQYF. V gene TRBV6-5 combines with J gene TRBJ2-7; 13 bases match TRBD2. Germline V gene data show CDR1 as MNHEY and CDR2 as SVGAGI. The CDR3 loop spans 15 amino acids. V lost 5 bases and J lost 4; bases outside the gene matches: 5.

This chain joins TRBV10-3 and TRBJ1-5; TRBD1 aligns across 7 bases. The germline V gene has CDR1 ENHRY and CDR2 SYGVKD. V trimming: 7 bases; J trimming: 3 bases; junction bases outside the gene matches: 3. The CDR3 covers 13 residues. The CDR3: CAITGQPNQPQHF. The CDR3 nucleotides read TGTGCCATCACGGGACAGCCCAATCAGCCCCAGCATTTT.

The V and J genes are TRBV6-5 and TRBJ2-7; maybe TRBD1 (6 bases). Deletions cut 5 bases from V and 2 bases from J, with 10 bases between. Germline V CDR1 and CDR2: MNHEY, SVGAGI. The CDR3 length is 13 residues. CDR3 nucleotide sequence: TGTGCCAGCAGTCCAGGGGTCCCCTACGAGCAGTACTTC. This encodes CASSPGVPYEQYF.

V and J are TRBV27 and TRBJ1-4; 8 bases are shared with TRBD1. J was trimmed by 7 bases and V by 4 bases; bases with no gene match: 8. The V gene's germline CDR1 is MNHEY and CDR2 SMNVEV (reference sequence). The CDR3 is 15 amino acids. The CDR3 sequence: CASSSYRGAVEKLFF. CDR3 DNA sequence: TGTGCCAGCAGTTCCTACAGGGGGGCGGTTGAAAAACTGTTTTTT.

The V and J genes are TRBV29-1 and TRBJ2-2; TRBD1 agrees at 7 bases. Germline V gene data show CDR1 as SQVTM and CDR2 as ANQGSEA. With V trimmed by 5 bases and J by 4 bases, 4 bases remained unmatched. The CDR3 consists of 13 residues. The CDR3 reads CSVRGRATGELFF. CDR3 nucleotides: TGCAGCGTTAGGGGGCGGGCCACCGGGGAGCTGTTTTTT.

J is TRBJ2-3 and V is TRBV27, with unresolved D. The V and J ends lost 6 bases and 4 bases respectively, with 14 bases between them. Germline V CDR1 and CDR2: MNHEY, SMNVEV (reference sequence). The CDR3 sequence is 14 residues long. The CDR3: CASSLGARPDTQYF. The CDR3 DNA reads TGTGCCAGCAGCTTAGGCGCGCGCCCAGATACGCAGTATTTT.

The chain is built from TRBV27 and TRBJ2-2; 8 positions match TRBD2. The trim removed 0 bases at V and 0 bases at J, leaving 3 bases unmatched. CDR3 length: 17 residues. CDR1 and CDR2 (germline): MNHEY, SMNVEV (reference sequence). The CDR3 DNA reads as TGTGCCAGCAGTTTATCATTACTAGCGGCGAACACCGGGGAGCTGTTTTTT. This codes for CASSLSLLAANTGELFF.

The chain employs TRBV29-1 and TRBJ1-1; 7 bases line up with TRBD1. This CDR3 has 14 residues. Germline V gene lookup returns CDR1 SQVTM and CDR2 ANQGSEA. Losses at the gene ends were 6 bases for V and 4 bases for J; bases not matched to a gene: 11. The CDR3 loop reads CSVSPRAGGTEAFF. The CDR3 DNA reads as TGCAGCGTCTCCCCGAGAGCAGGGGGCACTGAAGCTTTCTTT.

This clone was seen a single time. This chain connects TRBV5-1 to TRBJ2-2; D unclear. Germline V gene data show CDR1 as SGHRS and CDR2 as YFSETQ. The V end lost 0 bases, the J end lost 6 bases, and 9 bases lay between the germline ends. CDR3 size: 14 residues. In DNA, the CDR3 is TGCGCCAGCAGCTTGGATGGCTTGCCCGGGGAGCTGTTTTTT. As protein: CASSLDGLPGELFF. The full variable domain, completed using reference TRBV5-1 and TRBJ2-2, is KAGVTQTPRYLIKTRGQQVTLSCSPISGHRSVSWYQQTPGQGLQFLFEYFSETQRNKGNFPGRFSGRQFSNSRSEMNVSTLELGDSALYLCASSLDGLPGELFFGEGSRLTVL.